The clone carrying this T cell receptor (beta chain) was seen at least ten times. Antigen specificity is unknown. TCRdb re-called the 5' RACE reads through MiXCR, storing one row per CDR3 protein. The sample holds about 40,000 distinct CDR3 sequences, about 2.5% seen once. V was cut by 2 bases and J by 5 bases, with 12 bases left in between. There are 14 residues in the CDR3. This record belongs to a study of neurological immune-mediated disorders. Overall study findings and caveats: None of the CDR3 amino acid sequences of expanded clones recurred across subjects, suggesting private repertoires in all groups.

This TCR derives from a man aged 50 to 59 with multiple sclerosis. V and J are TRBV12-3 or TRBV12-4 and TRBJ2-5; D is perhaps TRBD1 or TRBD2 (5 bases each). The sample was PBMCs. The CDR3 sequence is CASSLKSWGETQYF. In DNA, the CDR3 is TGTGCCAGCAGTTTAAAATCTTGGGGGGAGACCCAGTACTTC.